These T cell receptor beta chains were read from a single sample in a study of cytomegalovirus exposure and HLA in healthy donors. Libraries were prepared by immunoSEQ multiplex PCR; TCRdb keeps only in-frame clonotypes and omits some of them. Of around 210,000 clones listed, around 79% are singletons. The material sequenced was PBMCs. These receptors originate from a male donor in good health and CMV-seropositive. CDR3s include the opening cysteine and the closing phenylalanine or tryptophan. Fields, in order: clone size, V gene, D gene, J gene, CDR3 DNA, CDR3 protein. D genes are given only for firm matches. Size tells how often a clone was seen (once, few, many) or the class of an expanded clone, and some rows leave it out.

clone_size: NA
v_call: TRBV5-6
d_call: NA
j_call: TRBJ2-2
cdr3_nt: TGTGCCAGCAGCTCCCTCGGGAACACCGGGGAGCTGTTTTTT
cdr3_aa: CASSSLGNTGELFF

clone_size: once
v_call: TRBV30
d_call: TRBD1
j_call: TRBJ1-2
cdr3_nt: TGTGCCTGGCAGACAGGGGGCGGGGGCTACACCTTC
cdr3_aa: CAWQTGGGGYTF

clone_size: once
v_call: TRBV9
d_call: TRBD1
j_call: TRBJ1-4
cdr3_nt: TGTGCCAGCAGCGTAGCTCTGGGACAGGGGGAAGGTGAAAAACTGTTTTTT
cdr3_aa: CASSVALGQGEGEKLFF

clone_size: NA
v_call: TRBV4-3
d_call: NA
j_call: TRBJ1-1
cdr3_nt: TGCGCCAGCAGCCAAGGCTCCAGGAGGGACACTGAAGCTTTCTTT
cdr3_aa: CASSQGSRRDTEAFF

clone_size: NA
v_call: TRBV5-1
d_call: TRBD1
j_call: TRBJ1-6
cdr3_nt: TGCGCCAGCAGCCACGGGGACAGCAATTCACCCCTCCACTTT
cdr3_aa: CASSHGDSNSPLHF

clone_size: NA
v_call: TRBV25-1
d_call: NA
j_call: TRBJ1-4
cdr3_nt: TGTGCCAGCAGTGAATTTTGGGGGGGAACTAATGAAAAACTGTTTTTT
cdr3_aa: CASSEFWGGTNEKLFF

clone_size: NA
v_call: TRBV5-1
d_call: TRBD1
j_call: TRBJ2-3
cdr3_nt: TGCGCCAGCAGCTCCGGGACAGGGGGCTGGGGCCGCACAGATACGCAGTATTTT
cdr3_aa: CASSSGTGGWGRTDTQYF

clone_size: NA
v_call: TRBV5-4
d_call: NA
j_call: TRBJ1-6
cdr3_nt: TGTGCCAGCAGCTTGGATGGGGGGACCTATTCACCCCTCCACTTT
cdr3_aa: CASSLDGGTYSPLHF

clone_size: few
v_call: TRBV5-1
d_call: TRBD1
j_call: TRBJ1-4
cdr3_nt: TGCGCCAGCAGCTTGCTAGGCAGGGACAGTGAAAAACTGTTTTTT
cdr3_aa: CASSLLGRDSEKLFF

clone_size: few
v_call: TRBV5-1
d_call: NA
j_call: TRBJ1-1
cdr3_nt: TGCGCCAGCAGCCTGGTGCAGACGGGGAACACTGAAGCTTTCTTT
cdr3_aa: CASSLVQTGNTEAFF

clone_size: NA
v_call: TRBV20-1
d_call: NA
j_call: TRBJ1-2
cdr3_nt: TGCAGTGCGACAACAGACTATGGCTACACCTTC
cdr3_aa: CSATTDYGYTF

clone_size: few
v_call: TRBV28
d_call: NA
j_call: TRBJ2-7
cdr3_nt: TGTGCCAGCAGTTTAACACGGCGGGTATCCTACGAGCAGTACTTC
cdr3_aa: CASSLTRRVSYEQYF

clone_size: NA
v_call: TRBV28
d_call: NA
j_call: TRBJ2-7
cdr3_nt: TGTGCCGGCAGCCGAGCAGGCTACGAGCAGTACTTC
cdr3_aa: CAGSRAGYEQYF

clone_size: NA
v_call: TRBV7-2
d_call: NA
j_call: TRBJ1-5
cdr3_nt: TGTGCCAGCAGCTGGGGGGGGTATCAGCCCCAGCATTTT
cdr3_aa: CASSWGGYQPQHF

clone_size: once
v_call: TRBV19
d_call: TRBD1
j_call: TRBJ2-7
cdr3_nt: TGTGCCAGTAGTAGCCGGGACAGAGCCTACGAGCAGTACTTC
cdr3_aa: CASSSRDRAYEQYF

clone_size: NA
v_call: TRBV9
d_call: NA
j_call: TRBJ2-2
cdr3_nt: TGTGCCAGCAGCGTGGACGCGGGCAGGGGGCCGGGAGGCTCCGGGGAGCTGTTTTTT
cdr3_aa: CASSVDAGRGPGGSGELFF

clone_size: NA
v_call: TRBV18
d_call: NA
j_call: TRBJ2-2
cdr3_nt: TGTGCCAGCTCACCATCTTCTAGCGCTAGCACCGGGGAGCTGTTTTTT
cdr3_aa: CASSPSSSASTGELFF

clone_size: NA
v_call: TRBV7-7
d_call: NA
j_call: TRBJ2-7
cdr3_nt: TGTGCCAGCAGCTATGGGAGGGGGTACGAGCAGTACTTC
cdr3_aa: CASSYGRGYEQYF

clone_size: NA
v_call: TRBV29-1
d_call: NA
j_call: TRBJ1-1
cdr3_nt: TGCAGCGTTGAAGGGGAAGGGGCGAGGACTGAAGCTTTCTTT
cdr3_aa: CSVEGEGARTEAFF

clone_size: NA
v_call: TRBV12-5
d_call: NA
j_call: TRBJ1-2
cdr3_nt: TGTGCTAGTGCCACTACTACGGGGGAAGTTGGCTACACCTTC
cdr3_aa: CASATTTGEVGYTF

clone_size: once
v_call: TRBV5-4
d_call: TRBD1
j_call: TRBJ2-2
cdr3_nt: TGTGCCAGCAGCCCAACCCTCCGGGACAGGAACACCGGGGAGCTGTTTTTT
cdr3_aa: CASSPTLRDRNTGELFF

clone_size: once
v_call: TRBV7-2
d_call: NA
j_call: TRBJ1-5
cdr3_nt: TGTGCCAGCAGCTTAGATCCGGGGAACCAGCCCCAGCATTTT
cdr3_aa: CASSLDPGNQPQHF

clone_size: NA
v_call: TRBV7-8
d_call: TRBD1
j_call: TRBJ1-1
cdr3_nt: TGTGCCAGCAGCCGCCTGACAGGGGCGCGAAACACTGAAGCTTTCTTT
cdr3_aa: CASSRLTGARNTEAFF

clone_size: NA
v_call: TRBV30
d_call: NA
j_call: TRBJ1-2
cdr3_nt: TGTGCCTGGATAGTACAGGGTGGATACTATGGCTACACCTTC
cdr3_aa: CAWIVQGGYYGYTF

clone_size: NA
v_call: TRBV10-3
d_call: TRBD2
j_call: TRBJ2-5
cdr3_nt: TGTGCCACCTCGGGTGGGGTAGCGGGAGCAGAGACCCAGTACTTC
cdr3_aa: CATSGGVAGAETQYF

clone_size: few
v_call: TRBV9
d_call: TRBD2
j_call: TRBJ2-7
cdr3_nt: TGTGCCAGCAGCGTAGGCCTACCTGTCGGGGGGTGGGTCTACGAGCAGTACTTC
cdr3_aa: CASSVGLPVGGWVYEQYF

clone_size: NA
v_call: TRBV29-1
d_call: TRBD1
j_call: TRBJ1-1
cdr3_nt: TGCAGCGTTTACCAACAGGGGGCTTTTTCCACTGAAGCTTTCTTT
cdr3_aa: CSVYQQGAFSTEAFF

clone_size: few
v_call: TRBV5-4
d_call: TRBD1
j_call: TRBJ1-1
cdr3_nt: TGTGCCAGCAGCTTGGCCGACAGGGGGGTAGCCACTGAAGCTTTCTTT
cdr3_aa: CASSLADRGVATEAFF

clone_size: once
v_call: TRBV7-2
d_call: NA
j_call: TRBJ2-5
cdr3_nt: TGTGCCAGCAGCCTCCTACCCCGGGAAGAGACCCAGTACTTC
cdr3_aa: CASSLLPREETQYF

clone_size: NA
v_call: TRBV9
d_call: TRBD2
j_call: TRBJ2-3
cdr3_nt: TGTGCCAGCAGCGTAGGGACTAGCGGGAGCCGCACAGATACGCAGTATTTT
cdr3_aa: CASSVGTSGSRTDTQYF

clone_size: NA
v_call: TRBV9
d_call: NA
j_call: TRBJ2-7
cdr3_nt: TGTGCCAGCAGCGCGGGGGGGGGACAGAGCTCCTACGAGCAGTACTTC
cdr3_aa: CASSAGGGQSSYEQYF

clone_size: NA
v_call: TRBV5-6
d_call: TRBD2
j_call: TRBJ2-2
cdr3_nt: TGTGCCAGCAGCTTGGGGACTAGAAACACCGGGGAGCTGTTTTTT
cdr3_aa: CASSLGTRNTGELFF

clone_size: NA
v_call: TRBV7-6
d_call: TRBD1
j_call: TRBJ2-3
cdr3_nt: TGTGCCAGCAGCTTCGAGGAAAGCACCTGGACAGGGGGCACAGATACGCAGTATTTT
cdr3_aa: CASSFEESTWTGGTDTQYF

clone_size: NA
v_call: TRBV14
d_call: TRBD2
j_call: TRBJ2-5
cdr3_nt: TGTGCCAGCAGCCATGGACTAGTAGGAGAGACCCAGTACTTC
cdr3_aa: CASSHGLVGETQYF

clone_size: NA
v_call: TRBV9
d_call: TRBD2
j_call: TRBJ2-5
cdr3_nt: TGTGCCAGCAGCGCGGGACTAGCGGTGGGGCAAGAGACCCAGTACTTC
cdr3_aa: CASSAGLAVGQETQYF

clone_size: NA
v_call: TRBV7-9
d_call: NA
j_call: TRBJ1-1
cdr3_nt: TGTGCCAGCAGCCTAAGGGGCAGCGGGGCTTTCTTT
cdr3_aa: CASSLRGSGAFF

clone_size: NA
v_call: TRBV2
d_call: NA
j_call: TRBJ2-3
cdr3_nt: TGTGCCATTCTAGAAAGAGATACGCAGTATTTT
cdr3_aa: CAILERDTQYF

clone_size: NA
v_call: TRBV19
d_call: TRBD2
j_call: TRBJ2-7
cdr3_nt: TGTGCCAGTAGATCTTCTCATGGGGGAGGGGCGTACGAGCAGTACTTC
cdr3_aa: CASRSSHGGGAYEQYF

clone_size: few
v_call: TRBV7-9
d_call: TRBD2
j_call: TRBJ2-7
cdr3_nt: TGTGCCAGCAGTAGCGGGAGGTACGAGCAGTACTTC
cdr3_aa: CASSSGRYEQYF

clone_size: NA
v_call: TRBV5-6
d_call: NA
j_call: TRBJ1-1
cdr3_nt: TGTGCCAGCAGCTTAGTTGCGGCAGGGAGGGTTTTCTTT
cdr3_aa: CASSLVAAGRVFF

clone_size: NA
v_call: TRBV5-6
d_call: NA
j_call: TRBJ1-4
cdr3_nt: TGTGCCAGCAGCTCTTCTGGGCGAAATGAAAAACTGTTTTTT
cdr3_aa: CASSSSGRNEKLFF

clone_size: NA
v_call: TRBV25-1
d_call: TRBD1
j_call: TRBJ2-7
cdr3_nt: TGTGCCACCGGGACAGGCATAACCTACGAGCAGTACTTC
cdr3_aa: CATGTGITYEQYF

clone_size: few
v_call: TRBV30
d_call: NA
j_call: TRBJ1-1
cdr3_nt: TGTGCCTGGAGCAATAGTTACGGTGAAGCTTTCTTT
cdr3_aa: CAWSNSYGEAFF

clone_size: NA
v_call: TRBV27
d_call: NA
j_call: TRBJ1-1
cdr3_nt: TGTGCCAGCAGTTTATCGAGGCCTTGGAACACTGAAGCTTTCTTT
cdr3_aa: CASSLSRPWNTEAFF

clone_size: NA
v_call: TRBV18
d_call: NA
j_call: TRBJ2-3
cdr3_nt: TGTGCCAGCTCACCCCTAGCGAACACAGATACGCAGTATTTT
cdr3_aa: CASSPLANTDTQYF

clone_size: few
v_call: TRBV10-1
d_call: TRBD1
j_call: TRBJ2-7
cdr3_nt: TGCGCCAGGAGGGGGGACAGGCGCACCTACGAGCAGTACTTC
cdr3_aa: CARRGDRRTYEQYF

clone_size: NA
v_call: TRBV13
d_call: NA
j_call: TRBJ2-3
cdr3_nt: TGTGCCAGCAGCTTAGGGGGGGCCAGGACAGATACGCAGTATTTT
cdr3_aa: CASSLGGARTDTQYF

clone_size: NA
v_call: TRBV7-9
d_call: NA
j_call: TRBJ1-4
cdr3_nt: TGTGCCAGCAGCCTAGCGCGTCAACCTGAAAAACTGTTTTTT
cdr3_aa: CASSLARQPEKLFF

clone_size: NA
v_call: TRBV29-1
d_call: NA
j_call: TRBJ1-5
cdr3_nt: TGCAGGGGGGGGCAGGAGTATAGCAATCAGCCCCAGCATTTT
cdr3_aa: CRGGQEYSNQPQHF

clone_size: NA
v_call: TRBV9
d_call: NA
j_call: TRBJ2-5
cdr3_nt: TGTGCCAGCAGCGTAGGCCCCGGAGGGAATGAGGGGACCCAGTACTTC
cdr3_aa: CASSVGPGGNEGTQYF

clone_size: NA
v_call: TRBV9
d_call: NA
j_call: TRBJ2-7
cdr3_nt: TGTGCCAGCAGCGTGGCGGTCTCCTACGAGCAGTACTTC
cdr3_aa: CASSVAVSYEQYF

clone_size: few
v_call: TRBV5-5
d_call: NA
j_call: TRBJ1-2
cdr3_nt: TGTGCCAGCAGCTTGGATACAGGACACTATGGCTACACCTTC
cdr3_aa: CASSLDTGHYGYTF

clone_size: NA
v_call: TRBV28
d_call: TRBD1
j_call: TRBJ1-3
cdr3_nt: TGTGCCAGCAGGCCCACAGGGGAGGCCGGAAACACCATATATTTT
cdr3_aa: CASRPTGEAGNTIYF

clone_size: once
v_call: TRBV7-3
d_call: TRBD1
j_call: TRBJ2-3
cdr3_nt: TGTGCCAGCAGCTCGGAACAGGGGGCTAGCACAGATACGCAGTATTTT
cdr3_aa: CASSSEQGASTDTQYF

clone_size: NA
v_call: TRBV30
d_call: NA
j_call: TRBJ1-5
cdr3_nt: TGTGCCTGGAGTCCCCGTAGCAATCAGCCCCAGCATTTT
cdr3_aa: CAWSPRSNQPQHF

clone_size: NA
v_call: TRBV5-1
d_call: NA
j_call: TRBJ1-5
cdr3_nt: TGCGCCAGCAGCTTCCGGGGTGATGTCAATCAGCCCCAGCATTTT
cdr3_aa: CASSFRGDVNQPQHF

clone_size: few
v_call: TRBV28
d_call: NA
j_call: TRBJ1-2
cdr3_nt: TGTGCCAGCAGTTTCAAGGGGATTGGGGGCTACACCTTC
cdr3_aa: CASSFKGIGGYTF

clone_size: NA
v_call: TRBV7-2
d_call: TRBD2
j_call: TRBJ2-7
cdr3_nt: TGTGCCAGCAGCTTAGTGGACGCTAGCGGGTACGAGCAGTACTTC
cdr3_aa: CASSLVDASGYEQYF

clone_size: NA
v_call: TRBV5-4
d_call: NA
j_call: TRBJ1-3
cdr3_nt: TGTGCCAGCAGCTTCGGGCGGGTTGGAAACACCATATATTTT
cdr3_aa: CASSFGRVGNTIYF

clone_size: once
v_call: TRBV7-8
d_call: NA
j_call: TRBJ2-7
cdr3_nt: TGTGCCAGCAGCTTCTCCTACGAGCAGTACTTC
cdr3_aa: CASSFSYEQYF